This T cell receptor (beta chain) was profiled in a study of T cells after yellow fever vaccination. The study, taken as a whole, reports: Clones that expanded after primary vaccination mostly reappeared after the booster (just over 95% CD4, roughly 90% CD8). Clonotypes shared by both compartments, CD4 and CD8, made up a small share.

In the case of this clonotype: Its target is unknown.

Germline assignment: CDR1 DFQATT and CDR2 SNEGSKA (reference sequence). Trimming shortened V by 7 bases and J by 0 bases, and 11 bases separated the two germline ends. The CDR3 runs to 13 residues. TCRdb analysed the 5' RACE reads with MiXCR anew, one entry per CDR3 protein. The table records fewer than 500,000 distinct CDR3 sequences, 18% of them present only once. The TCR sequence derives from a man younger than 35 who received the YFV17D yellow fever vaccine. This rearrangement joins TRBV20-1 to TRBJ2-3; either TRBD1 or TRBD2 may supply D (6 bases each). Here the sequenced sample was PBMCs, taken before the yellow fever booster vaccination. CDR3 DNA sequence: TGCAGTGTTAGGGGGGCGAGCACAGATACGCAGTATTTT. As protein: CSVRGASTDTQYF.